Below are 20 T cell receptor beta chains sequenced from a single sample in a study of metastatic and nonmetastatic thyroid tumors. MiXCR re-clonotyped the PCR reads for TCRdb. The sample lists fewer than 40,000 clones, roughly 15% occurring once. There were no patients who had received any treatment before thyroid surgery. Sequenced: blood. Every receptor here comes from a male donor with papillary thyroid cancer or a benign thyroid nodule (not recorded which). Some clones in this sample may be carry-over from other donors' samples.

Worth noting for this clone: An end of the junction does not agree with germline; a read error may underlie this. This chain uses TRBV9 with TRBJ1-4; D ambiguous. This CDR3 has 14 amino acids. CDR1 is SGDLS and CDR2 is YYNGEE in the germline V gene. The CDR3 region is CAISFGMVNEKLFF. Here the CDR3 DNA reads TGTGCCATCAGCTTCGGGATGGTTAATGAAAAACTGTTTTTT.

Many counts were recorded for this clone. The chain combines TRBV6-1 with TRBJ2-2; either TRBD1 or TRBD2 may fit D (5 bases each). Germline CDR1 MNHNS, CDR2 SASEGT. The CDR3 extends over 17 amino acids. The V and J ends lost 5 bases and 0 bases respectively, with 16 bases between them. In DNA form, the CDR3 reads TGTGCCAGCAGTCCAGAGATGGGACGGCCGAACACCGGGGAGCTGTTTTTT. It translates to CASSPEMGRPNTGELFF.

This clone was found many times. V usage is TRBV5-4 and J usage is TRBJ2-1; D is unclear. V was cut by 3 bases and J by 6 bases, with 13 bases left in between. CDR1 and CDR2 (germline): SGHNT, YYREEE (reference sequence). The CDR3 consists of 14 residues. The CDR3 DNA reads TGTGCCAGCAGCTCTGGTGGTGGAACCAATGAGCAGTTCTTC. Translated: CASSSGGGTNEQFF.

This clone was counted ten times or more. The chain couples TRBV20-1 to TRBJ1-2; D is unresolved. Germline-derived CDR1 and CDR2 are DFQATT and SNEGSKA (reference sequence). The CDR3 sequence is 13 residues long. V gave up 5 bases and J gave up 8 bases, with 18 bases separating them. The CDR3 loop reads CSARPPSVSGYTF. CDR3 nucleotides: TGCAGTGCTCGACCGCCCTCAGTCTCCGGCTACACCTTC.

Points on this clone: At one of its ends the junction is not consistent with the germline gene, which may arise from a read error. This rearrangement joins TRBV11-2 to TRBJ2-7; 10 positions agree with TRBD2. There are 15 residues in the CDR3. Germline loops: CDR1 SGHAT, CDR2 FQNNGV. CDR3 amino acids: CSSSPSAGGPVEQYF. Written as DNA, the CDR3 is TGTTCCAGCAGCCCCTCAGCGGGAGGGCCGGTCGAGCAGTACTTC.

This clone was seen only a few times. This chain joins TRBV2 and TRBJ2-7; TRBD2 might be the D (5 bases). Germline V gene data show CDR1 as SNHLY and CDR2 as FYNNEI. The V end lost 10 bases, the J end lost 0 bases, and 16 bases lay between the germline ends. The CDR3 spans 14 residues. CDR3 protein: CANCKRSSSYEQYF. The CDR3 DNA follows: TGTGCCAACTGCAAGCGGTCCAGCTCCTACGAGCAGTACTTC.

The table lists this clone with many counts. The chain has TRBV5-4 and TRBJ1-3; D unresolved. Trimming removed 8 bases from V and 8 bases from J, with 17 bases in between. Germline loops: CDR1 SGHNT, CDR2 YYREEE (reference sequence). The CDR3 spans 13 residues. The CDR3 loop reads CASRTSPLDTIYF. The DNA for the CDR3 is TGTGCCAGTAGGACCTCCCCTTTAGACACCATATATTTT.

Many counts were recorded for this clone. The chain has TRBV11-2 and TRBJ2-5; D possibly corresponds to TRBD2 (6 bases). In germline, CDR1 is SGHAT, CDR2 FQNNGV. V shed 3 bases and J shed 1 base, with 9 bases lying between them. This CDR3 region has 14 residues. CDR3 residues: CASSFRTTQETQYF. The DNA for the CDR3 is TGTGCCAGCAGCTTCCGGACTACCCAAGAGACCCAGTACTTC.

V is TRBV5-1 and J is TRBJ2-1; a possible D gene is TRBD1 (6 bases). The germline gives CDR1 SGHRS, CDR2 YFSETQ. This CDR3 has 14 amino acids. Trimming stripped 0 bases from V and 6 bases from J, with 10 bases between. The CDR3 DNA reads TGCGCCAGCAGCTTGGTTTTAGGGGGCAATGAGCAGTTCTTC. Amino acid sequence: CASSLVLGGNEQFF. Combining the CDR3 with reference TRBV5-1 and TRBJ2-1 gives the whole variable domain KAGVTQTPRYLIKTRGQQVTLSCSPISGHRSVSWYQQTPGQGLQFLFEYFSETQRNKGNFPGRFSGRQFSNSRSEMNVSTLELGDSALYLCASSLVLGGNEQFFGPGTRLTVL.

This clone was seen ten or more times. This chain joins TRBV7-8 and TRBJ2-1, with 10 bases fitting TRBD1. Trimming took 5 bases from V and 9 from J; bases not matched to a gene: 10. Per germline, CDR1 SGHVS and CDR2 FQNEAQ. The CDR3 loop spans 15 amino acids. This CDR3 reads CASSPGTGVAGEQFF. CDR3 DNA: TGTGCCAGCAGCCCCGGGACAGGGGTTGCGGGTGAGCAGTTCTTC.

This clone was detected many times. A much more abundant neighbour one base away suggests this may be a read error. The CDR3 region is CAGSVDGNYGYTF. CDR3 in DNA: TGTGCCGGCAGTGTGGACGGAAACTATGGCTACACCTTC. The chain recombines TRBV12-3 or TRBV12-4 with TRBJ1-2; D call uncertain. The CDR3 consists of 13 residues.

This clone was recorded many times. The chain is built from TRBV18 and TRBJ2-5, with 7 bases that match TRBD2. The CDR3 consists of 15 residues. J lost 0 bases, V lost 2 bases, and 3 bases had no gene match. Germline lookup yields CDR1 KGHSH and CDR2 LQKENI. In DNA, the CDR3 is TGTGCCAGCTCACCAACGGGAGGACACCAAGAGACCCAGTACTTC. Its protein is CASSPTGGHQETQYF.

This clone was counted ten times or more. This rearrangement joins TRBV11-2 to TRBJ2-2; 8 bases align to TRBD2. The trim removed 0 bases at V and 8 bases at J, leaving 5 bases unmatched. The germline V gene encodes CDR1 SGHAT and CDR2 FQNNGV. The CDR3 totals 15 residues. CDR3 nucleotides: TGTGCCAGCAGCTTAGATGGGACTAGAAGGGGGGAGCTGTTTTTT. Translation: CASSLDGTRRGELFF.

This clone has a count of ten or more. The chain carries TRBV12-3 or TRBV12-4 and TRBJ2-6; D is perhaps TRBD1 (6 bases). This CDR3 contains 17 residues. V dropped 5 bases and J dropped 0 bases, with 14 bases sitting between them. Here the CDR3 DNA reads TGTGCCAGCAGTCGGGGACACCTGAGCTCTGGGGCCAACGTCCTGACTTTC. It specifies CASSRGHLSSGANVLTF.

This clone occurred many times. V and J are TRBV2 and TRBJ2-2; 8 positions match TRBD1. Germline V gene sequence: CDR1 SNHLY, CDR2 FYNNEI. V dropped 6 bases and J dropped 6; count of bases not matched to a gene: 9. The CDR3 runs to 15 residues. As DNA, the CDR3 is TGTGCCAGCAGCGGACAGGGAGGAGGGCCCGGGGAGCTGTTTTTT. Encoded protein: CASSGQGGGPGELFF.

This clone was recorded at least ten times. This chain joins TRBV4-1 and TRBJ1-2; a possible D gene is TRBD1 (6 bases). CDR1 and CDR2 from the germline V gene are MGHRA and YSYEKL. The length of the CDR3 is 14 residues. The V and J ends lost 1 base and 8 bases respectively, with 14 bases between them. The chain's CDR3 is CASSQARGSLGYTF. CDR3 nucleotide sequence: TGCGCCAGCAGCCAAGCGAGGGGGAGTTTGGGCTACACCTTC.

A word on this clone: It may be a read error: a sequence one base away is much more abundant. V is TRBV12-3 or TRBV12-4 and J is TRBJ1-2, with D tentatively TRBD1 (6 bases). The CDR3 has 13 amino acids. Trimming removed 7 bases from V and 6 bases from J, with 15 bases in between. CDR3 region: CASTWTVHDGYTF. In nucleotides, the CDR3 is TGTGCCAGCACCTGGACAGTCCATGATGGCTACACCTTC.

Of note for this clone: This specimen includes other DNA sequences encoding the same CDR3. The V call is TRBV28, the J call TRBJ2-5, with a weak D call TRBD2 (6 bases). The CDR3 totals 18 residues. The ends were cut back, 7 bases at V and 4 bases at J, with 28 bases in the middle. The V gene's germline CDR1 is MDHEN and CDR2 SYDVKM. DNA for the CDR3: TGTGCCAGCACTTACTTGTACGGGCGGGACCGAAGCGGAGAGACCCAGTACTTC. This translates into CASTYLYGRDRSGETQYF.

Here the CDR3 DNA reads TGTGCCAGCAGCTTAGGATGGGGTTCCGGCTATGGCTACACCTTC. It codes for CASSLGWGSGYGYTF. The V call is TRBV11-3, the J call TRBJ1-2, with unresolved D. Germline V CDR1 and CDR2: SGHNT, YENEEA. There are 15 residues in the CDR3. Trimming took 1 base from V and 4 from J, leaving 13 bases between them.

To note about this clone: This may arise from a read error, as a much more abundant clone is one base away. The chain combines TRBV18 with TRBJ2-1; D is unclear. This CDR3 is built from 16 residues. Germline CDR1 KGHSH, CDR2 LQKENI. The CDR3 DNA sequence: TGTGCCAGCTCACCACTTACAGCGAGCTCCTACAATGAGCGGTTCTTC. It encodes CASSPLTASSYNERFF.